This TCR beta chain stems from a study of blood T cell repertoires in COVID-19. Study background: From the United States, Italy and Spain came samples of acute and convalescent COVID-19. The cDNA or gDNA used as material had been derived from T cells, B-cell-depleted T cells, or PBMCs.

In the original analysis: Nucleated cell counts were estimated from reference gene primer amplification. TCRdb keeps only in-frame clones here, not all; method: immunoSEQ multiplex PCR. That table is the source of V, J and clone size, and D and trimming were worked out from the DNA. The sample contains around 14,000 clones, 75% to 90% of which appear only once. This TCR derives from a human donor in a cohort sampled during active COVID-19. The sequenced material came from peripheral blood.

Written as DNA, the CDR3 is TGTGCCAGCAGGCCCGGGACTAGCGGGATGGGGAATACGCAGTATTTT. It is translated as CASRPGTSGMGNTQYF. V gene TRBV2 combines with J gene TRBJ2-3; TRBD2 matches at 13 bases. The V gene end was trimmed by 6 bases and the J gene end by 7 bases; junction bases not matched to a gene: 10. The germline CDR1 and CDR2 sequences are SNHLY and FYNNEI. The CDR3 is 16 residues long.